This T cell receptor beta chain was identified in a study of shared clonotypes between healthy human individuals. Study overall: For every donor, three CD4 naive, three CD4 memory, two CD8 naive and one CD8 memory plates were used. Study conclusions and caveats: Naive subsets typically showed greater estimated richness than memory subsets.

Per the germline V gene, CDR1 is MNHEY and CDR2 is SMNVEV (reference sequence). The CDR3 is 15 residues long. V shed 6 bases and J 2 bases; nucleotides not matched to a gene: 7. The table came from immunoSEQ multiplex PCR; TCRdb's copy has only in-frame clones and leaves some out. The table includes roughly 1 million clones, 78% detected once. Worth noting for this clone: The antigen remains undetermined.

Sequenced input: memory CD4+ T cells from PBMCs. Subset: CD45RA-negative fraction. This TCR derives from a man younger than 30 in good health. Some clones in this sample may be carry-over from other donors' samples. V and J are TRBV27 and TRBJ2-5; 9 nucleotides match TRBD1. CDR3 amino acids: CASRKQGAGQETQYF. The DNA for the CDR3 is TGTGCCAGCAGAAAACAGGGGGCAGGACAAGAGACCCAGTACTTC.